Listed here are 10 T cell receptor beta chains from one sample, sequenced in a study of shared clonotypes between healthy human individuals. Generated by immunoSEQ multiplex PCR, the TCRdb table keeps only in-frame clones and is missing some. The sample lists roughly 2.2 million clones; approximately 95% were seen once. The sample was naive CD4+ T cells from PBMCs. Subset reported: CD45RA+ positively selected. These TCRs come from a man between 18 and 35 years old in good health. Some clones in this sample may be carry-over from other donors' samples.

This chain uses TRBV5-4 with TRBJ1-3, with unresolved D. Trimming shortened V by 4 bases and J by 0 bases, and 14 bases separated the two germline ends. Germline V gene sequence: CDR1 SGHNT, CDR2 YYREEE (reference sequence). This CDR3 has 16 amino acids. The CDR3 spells CASSPQPDLSGNTIYF. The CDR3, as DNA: TGTGCCAGCAGCCCGCAACCCGACCTCTCTGGAAACACCATATATTTT.

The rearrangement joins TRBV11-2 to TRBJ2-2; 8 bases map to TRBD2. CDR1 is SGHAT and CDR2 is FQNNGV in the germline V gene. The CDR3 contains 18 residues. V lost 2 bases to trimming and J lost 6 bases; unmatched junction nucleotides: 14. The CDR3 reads CASSLPAGAGDIPGELFF. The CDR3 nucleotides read TGTGCCAGCAGCTTACCTGCGGGAGCGGGAGATATTCCCGGGGAGCTGTTTTTT.

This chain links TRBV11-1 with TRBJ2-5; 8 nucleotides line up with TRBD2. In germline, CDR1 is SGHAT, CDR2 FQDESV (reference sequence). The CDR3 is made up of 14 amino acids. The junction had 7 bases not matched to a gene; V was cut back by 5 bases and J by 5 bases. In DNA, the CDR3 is TGTGCCAGCAGCCCCCGGGGGGGGAGGGAGACCCAGTACTTC. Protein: CASSPRGGRETQYF.

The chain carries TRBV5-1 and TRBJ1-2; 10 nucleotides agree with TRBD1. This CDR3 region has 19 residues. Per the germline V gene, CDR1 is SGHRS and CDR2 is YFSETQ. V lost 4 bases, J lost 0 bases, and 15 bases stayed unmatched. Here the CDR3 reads CASSLKPGQGTRANYGYTF. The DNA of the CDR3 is TGCGCCAGCAGCCTAAAGCCGGGACAGGGGACTCGGGCTAACTATGGCTACACCTTC.

This CDR3 is CASSQPGHEQFF. The CDR3 nucleotides read TGTGCCAGCTCACAGCCTGGCCATGAGCAGTTCTTC. The rearrangement joins TRBV18 to TRBJ2-1; D gene uncertain. CDR3 length: 12 amino acids. The germline V gene has CDR1 KGHSH and CDR2 LQKENI. V was clipped by 4 bases and J by 8 bases, with 9 bases between them.

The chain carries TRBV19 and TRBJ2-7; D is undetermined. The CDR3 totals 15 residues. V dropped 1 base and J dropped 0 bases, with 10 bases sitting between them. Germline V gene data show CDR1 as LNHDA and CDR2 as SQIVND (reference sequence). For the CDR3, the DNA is TGTGCCAGTAGTATAGGGCCCTTCAGCTCCTACGAGCAGTACTTC. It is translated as CASSIGPFSSYEQYF.

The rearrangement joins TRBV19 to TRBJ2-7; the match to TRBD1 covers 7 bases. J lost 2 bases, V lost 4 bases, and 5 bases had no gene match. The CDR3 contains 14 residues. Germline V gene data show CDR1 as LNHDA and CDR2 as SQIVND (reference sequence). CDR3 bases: TGTGCCAGTAGTAAGGGACAGAGAACCTACGAGCAGTACTTC. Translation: CASSKGQRTYEQYF. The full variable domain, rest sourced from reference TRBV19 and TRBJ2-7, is DGGITQSPKYLFRKEGQNVTLSCEQNLNHDAMYWYRQDPGQGLRLIYYSQIVNDFQKGDIAEGYSVSREKKESFPLTVTSAQKNPTAFYLCASSKGQRTYEQYFGPGTRLTVT.

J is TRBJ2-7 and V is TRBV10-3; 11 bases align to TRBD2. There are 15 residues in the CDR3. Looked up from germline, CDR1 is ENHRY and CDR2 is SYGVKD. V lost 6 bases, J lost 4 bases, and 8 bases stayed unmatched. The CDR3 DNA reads TGTGCCATCAGGGCCGGGACTAGCGGAGCGTACGAGCAGTACTTC. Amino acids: CAIRAGTSGAYEQYF.

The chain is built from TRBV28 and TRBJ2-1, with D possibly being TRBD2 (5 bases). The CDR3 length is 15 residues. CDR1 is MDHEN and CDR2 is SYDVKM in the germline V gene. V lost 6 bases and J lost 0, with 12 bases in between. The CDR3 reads CASSQDSSSYNEQFF. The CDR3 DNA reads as TGTGCCAGCAGCCAGGACTCAAGCTCCTACAATGAGCAGTTCTTC.

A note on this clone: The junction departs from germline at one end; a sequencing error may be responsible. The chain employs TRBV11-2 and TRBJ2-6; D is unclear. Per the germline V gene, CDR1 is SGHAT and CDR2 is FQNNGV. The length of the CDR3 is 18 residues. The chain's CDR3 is CASNLGNSPSSGANVLTF. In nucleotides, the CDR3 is TGTGCCAGCAACTTAGGCAACTCACCCAGTTCTGGGGCCAACGTCCTGACTTTC.